The 28 T cell receptor beta chains reported below all come from one sample, sequenced in a study of shared clonotypes between healthy human individuals. The method was immunoSEQ multiplex PCR; TCRdb's version includes in-frame clones alone and lacks a portion of them. The data contain fewer than 3 million clones, around 93% of them singletons. The specimen sequenced was naive CD4+ T cells from PBMCs. As to subset: CD45RA+ positively selected. All receptors come from a man aged 18 to 29 in good health. Some clones in this sample may be carry-over from other donors' samples.

The chain is built from TRBV19 and TRBJ2-1, with D possibly called TRBD1 or TRBD2 (5 bases each). CDR1 is LNHDA, CDR2 SQIVND, per germline (reference sequence). CDR3 length: 13 residues. Trimming shortened V by 7 bases and J by 4 bases, and 11 bases separated the two germline ends. The DNA of the CDR3 is TGTGCCAGTACCGAGGGGCTGTACAATGAGCAGTTCTTC. Its translation: CASTEGLYNEQFF.

With regard to this clone: Other DNA sequences from this sample encode an identical CDR3 as well. This chain uses TRBV5-4 with TRBJ2-2, with D maybe TRBD1 (5 bases). Trimming stripped 0 bases from V and 1 base from J, with 10 bases between. The CDR3 is 16 amino acids. Germline V gene sequence: CDR1 SGHNT, CDR2 YYREEE (reference sequence). CDR3 sequence (DNA): TGTGCCAGCAGCTTGGCCAAGCAGGGGAACACCGGGGAGCTGTTTTTT. It specifies CASSLAKQGNTGELFF.

This chain uses TRBV19 with TRBJ2-1; D may match TRBD1 or TRBD2 (8 bases each). The CDR3 loop spans 18 amino acids. V was cut by 8 bases and J by 4 bases, with 27 bases left in between. CDR1 LNHDA and CDR2 SQIVND come from the germline V gene (reference sequence). The CDR3 region is CASGKRQGRGVLYNEQFF. The CDR3 nucleotides are TGTGCCAGTGGTAAGAGACAGGGGCGGGGGGTACTGTACAATGAGCAGTTCTTC.

CDR3: CASSSEGRPRTEAFF. The CDR3 DNA sequence: TGTGCCAGCAGTTCCGAGGGCCGCCCGAGAACTGAAGCTTTCTTT. V usage is TRBV28 and J usage is TRBJ1-1; D is undetermined. CDR3 size: 15 residues. Per the germline V gene, CDR1 is MDHEN and CDR2 is SYDVKM. Trimming left V 4 bases short and J 5 bases short, with 17 bases between.

The gene calls are TRBV7-9 and TRBJ2-7; the match to TRBD1 covers 9 bases. This CDR3 spans 16 amino acids. CDR1 and CDR2 from the germline V gene are SEHNR and FQNEAQ (reference sequence). Losses at the gene ends were 5 bases for V and 3 bases for J; bases not matched to a gene: 11. CDR3 in amino acids: CASSRAGTGLVYEQYF. The CDR3 DNA sequence: TGTGCCAGCAGCCGGGCGGGGACAGGGCTCGTCTACGAGCAGTACTTC.

This chain links TRBV5-1 with TRBJ1-1; D might be TRBD1 (5 bases). The V gene lost 2 bases and the J gene lost 5 bases, with 13 bases spanning the gap. The CDR3 length is 14 residues. CDR1 is SGHRS and CDR2 is YFSETQ in the germline V gene. Here the CDR3 DNA reads TGCGCCAGCAGCTTAGGGACCCCAGGGACTGAAGCTTTCTTT. The encoded protein is CASSLGTPGTEAFF. The entire variable domain, with the rest obtained from reference TRBV5-1 and TRBJ1-1, is as follows: KAGVTQTPRYLIKTRGQQVTLSCSPISGHRSVSWYQQTPGQGLQFLFEYFSETQRNKGNFPGRFSGRQFSNSRSEMNVSTLELGDSALYLCASSLGTPGTEAFFGQGTRLTVV.

This chain joins TRBV30 and TRBJ2-1, with no clear D. Germline V gene lookup returns CDR1 GTSNPN and CDR2 SVGIG (reference sequence). V gave up 4 bases and J gave up 9 bases, with 19 bases separating them. The CDR3 spans 14 residues. The CDR3 loop is CAWTRQINRSEQFF. Written as DNA, the CDR3 is TGTGCCTGGACCCGCCAAATCAACAGAAGTGAGCAGTTCTTC. Variable domain in full (rest from reference TRBV30 and TRBJ2-1): SQTIHQWPATLVQPVGSPLSLECTVEGTSNPNLYWYRQAAGRGLQLLFYSVGIGQISSEVPQNLSASRPQDRQFILSSKKLLLSDSGFYLCAWTRQINRSEQFFGPGTRLTVL.

The V call is TRBV5-1, the J call TRBJ2-4; 12 bases fit TRBD1. Germline trimming cut 3 bases from V and 9 bases from J; bases unmatched to any gene: 4. This CDR3 region has 14 residues. Germline loops: CDR1 SGHRS, CDR2 YFSETQ. The CDR3 sequence is CASSSGQGALIQYF. In nucleotides, the CDR3 is TGCGCCAGCAGCTCGGGACAGGGGGCGCTCATTCAGTACTTC.

The V call is TRBV4-1, the J call TRBJ1-2, with D hard to call. Germline V gives CDR1 MGHRA, CDR2 YSYEKL. The V gene lost 0 bases and the J gene lost 0 bases, with 8 bases spanning the gap. There are 15 residues in the CDR3. The CDR3, as DNA: TGCGCCAGCAGCCAAGAAGTGCACGCTAACTATGGCTACACCTTC. Its protein is CASSQEVHANYGYTF.

CDR3 loop: CASSQQTGFGADTQYF. CDR3 nucleotide sequence: TGTGCCAGCAGCCAACAAACGGGGTTTGGGGCAGATACGCAGTATTTT. The V gene is TRBV4-2, the J gene TRBJ2-3; a weak D match, TRBD2 (5 bases). Germline values: CDR1 LGHNA, CDR2 YNFKEQ. This CDR3 has 16 amino acids. V gave up 2 bases and J gave up 4 bases, with 16 bases separating them.

CDR3 amino acids: CASSFGSLLAGGRVEEQYF. In DNA, the CDR3 is TGTGCCAGCAGCTTCGGAAGTTTGCTAGCGGGAGGTCGGGTCGAAGAGCAGTACTTC. V gene TRBV11-2 combines with J gene TRBJ2-7; TRBD2 aligns across 11 bases. This CDR3 is 19 amino acids long. Looked up from germline, CDR1 is SGHAT and CDR2 is FQNNGV. With V trimmed by 3 bases and J by 7 bases, 20 bases remained unmatched.

This clone was found a few times. The chain carries TRBV28 and TRBJ1-1; D is unclear. The CDR3 totals 13 residues. V lost 5 bases to trimming and J lost 5 bases, with 12 bases between them. Germline V gene sequence: CDR1 MDHEN, CDR2 SYDVKM. This chain's CDR3 is CASSPFAGTEAFF. CDR3 nucleotides: TGTGCCAGCAGTCCCTTCGCGGGGACTGAAGCTTTCTTT.

The chain recombines TRBV14 with TRBJ2-7, with 7 nucleotides matching TRBD2. Germline-derived CDR1 and CDR2 are SGHDN and FVKESK. V gave up 0 bases and J gave up 1 base; unmatched junction bases: 3. The CDR3 sequence is 15 residues long. In DNA form, the CDR3 reads TGTGCCAGCAGCCAAGAAGGGAGGGTATCCTACGAGCAGTACTTC. Amino acid sequence: CASSQEGRVSYEQYF.

The chain joins TRBV7-9 to TRBJ1-2; TRBD1 might be the D (5 bases). The CDR3 spans 17 residues. The germline V gene has CDR1 SEHNR and CDR2 FQNEAQ (reference sequence). V dropped 3 bases and J dropped 4 bases, with 21 bases sitting between them. The CDR3 DNA follows: TGTGCCAGCAGCTTTGCGAATCCGGGGGGGAGAGGCTATGGCTACACCTTC. Its translation: CASSFANPGGRGYGYTF.

V is TRBV5-4 and J is TRBJ1-3, with D perhaps matching TRBD1 (5 bases). CDR1 and CDR2 (germline): SGHNT, YYREEE (reference sequence). The CDR3 is made up of 15 amino acids. With 0 bases removed from V and 1 base from J, the gap between germline ends came to 8 bases. The CDR3 sequence: CASSLVGGSGNTIYF. The CDR3 DNA is TGTGCCAGCAGCTTGGTCGGGGGGTCTGGAAACACCATATATTTT. Full variable domain (rest looked up from reference TRBV5-4 and TRBJ1-3): ETGVTQSPTHLIKTRGQQVTLRCSSQSGHNTVSWYQQALGQGPQFIFQYYREEENGRGNFPPRFSGLQFPNYSSELNVNALELDDSALYLCASSLVGGSGNTIYFGEGSWLTVV.

The CDR3 sequence: CASSQDPNPDNTIYF. The CDR3 coding sequence is TGTGCCAGCAGCCAGGACCCGAATCCGGACAACACCATATATTTT. The chain combines TRBV9 with TRBJ1-3, with unresolved D. Trimming shortened V by 4 bases and J by 7 bases, and 18 bases separated the two germline ends. Germline CDR1 and CDR2: SGDLS and YYNGEE. The CDR3 sequence is 15 residues long.

The chain joins TRBV20-1 to TRBJ1-2; D is undetermined. The V and J ends lost 2 bases and 8 bases respectively, with 9 bases between them. This CDR3 comprises 11 residues. Looked up from germline, CDR1 is DFQATT and CDR2 is SNEGSKA (reference sequence). CDR3 coding DNA: TGCAGTGCTAGATTACTGCGGGGCTACACCTTC. This codes for CSARLLRGYTF.

CDR3 sequence reads: CASSEAQYGNQPQHF. The CDR3 nucleotides read TGTGCCAGCAGTGAAGCGCAATACGGGAATCAGCCCCAGCATTTT. The chain carries TRBV6-1 and TRBJ1-5, with no clear D. V was trimmed by 0 bases and J by 4 bases, leaving 10 bases between them. The CDR3 loop spans 15 amino acids. Germline values: CDR1 MNHNS, CDR2 SASEGT.

CDR3 region: CASSLSSDRSSEQYF. DNA of the CDR3: TGTGCCAGCTCACTCTCCTCCGACAGAAGCTCCGAGCAGTACTTC. The chain links TRBV18 to TRBJ2-7; perhaps TRBD1 as D (5 bases). Germline V CDR1 and CDR2: KGHSH, LQKENI. The V end was cut by 4 bases, the J end by 6 bases, with 19 bases between. The CDR3 consists of 15 residues.

This chain links TRBV5-1 with TRBJ2-2; maybe TRBD1 (5 bases). The CDR3 has 16 amino acids. V lost 4 bases, J lost 6 bases, and 19 bases lay in between. CDR1 is SGHRS, CDR2 YFSETQ, per germline. The CDR3 nucleotides read TGCGCCAGCAGCGTAACAGGATTGGGTTTATCCGGGGAGCTGTTTTTT. Encoded protein: CASSVTGLGLSGELFF.

The rearrangement uses TRBV4-3 and TRBJ1-2, with D maybe TRBD1 (6 bases). CDR1 LGHNA and CDR2 YSLEER come from the germline V gene. Trimming cost V 2 bases and J 7 bases, with 14 bases left between them. The CDR3 has 14 residues. The CDR3 protein is CASSQRGGFFGYTF. The CDR3 bases are TGCGCCAGCAGCCAAAGGGGGGGCTTCTTTGGCTACACCTTC.

V and J are TRBV29-1 and TRBJ1-2; the match to TRBD1 covers 10 bases. Trimming cost V 4 bases and J 1 base; bases outside gene matches: 9. CDR3 length: 16 amino acids. Germline lookup yields CDR1 SQVTM and CDR2 ANQGSEA. The CDR3 DNA sequence: TGCAGCGTTGCCGGGACAGGGGCGTTCCTTAACTATGGCTACACCTTC. Translating gives CSVAGTGAFLNYGYTF.

In the case of this clone: The sample has other DNA sequences that encode this CDR3 too. The chain is built from TRBV29-1 and TRBJ2-4; maybe TRBD1 (5 bases). CDR1 SQVTM and CDR2 ANQGSEA come from the germline V gene. The CDR3 contains 14 residues. V was clipped by 6 bases and J by 0 bases, with 12 bases between them. The CDR3 loop is CSVQGQLAKNIQYF. CDR3 DNA sequence: TGCAGCGTCCAGGGCCAACTAGCCAAAAACATTCAGTACTTC.

The chain links TRBV28 to TRBJ1-1; D gene ambiguous. The germline gives CDR1 MDHEN, CDR2 SYDVKM. Trimming took 7 bases from V and 1 from J, leaving 7 bases between them. The CDR3 spans 12 residues. Here the CDR3 DNA reads TGTGCCAGCACCCTTTCGAACACTGAAGCTTTCTTT. Its translation is CASTLSNTEAFF.

The V call is TRBV28, the J call TRBJ2-1; the D gene is possibly TRBD2 (5 bases). CDR3 length equals 13 residues. Trimming left V 5 bases short and J 10 bases short, with 15 bases between. Germline CDR1 MDHEN, CDR2 SYDVKM. This CDR3 reads CASSPQQAEEQFF. CDR3 nucleotide sequence: TGTGCCAGCAGTCCTCAACAAGCGGAAGAGCAGTTCTTC.

This chain connects TRBV4-1 to TRBJ2-3; 10 positions agree with TRBD2. V shed 3 bases, J shed 3 bases, and the junction held 9 bases outside the gene matches. The CDR3 is 17 amino acids. The germline V gene has CDR1 MGHRA and CDR2 YSYEKL. The DNA for the CDR3 is TGCGCCAGCAGCCACCCGACCCTGACTAGCGGGACAGATACGCAGTATTTT. It is translated as CASSHPTLTSGTDTQYF.

The chain links TRBV7-9 to TRBJ2-5; 8 nucleotides align to TRBD1. There are 14 residues in the CDR3. The V gene's germline CDR1 is SEHNR and CDR2 FQNEAQ (reference sequence). V was clipped by 3 bases and J by 4 bases; unmatched bases: 4. The CDR3 DNA reads TGTGCCAGCAGCTTCGGACAGGGAGTAGAGACCCAGTACTTC. Encoded protein: CASSFGQGVETQYF.

The chain combines TRBV28 with TRBJ1-4; D is uncertain. Germline V lookup: CDR1 MDHEN, CDR2 SYDVKM. CDR3 length equals 14 residues. Deletions cut 2 bases from V and 8 bases from J, with 12 bases between. CDR3 sequence: CASSLGGIGEKLFF. The CDR3 DNA is TGTGCCAGCAGTTTAGGAGGGATCGGAGAAAAACTGTTTTTT.